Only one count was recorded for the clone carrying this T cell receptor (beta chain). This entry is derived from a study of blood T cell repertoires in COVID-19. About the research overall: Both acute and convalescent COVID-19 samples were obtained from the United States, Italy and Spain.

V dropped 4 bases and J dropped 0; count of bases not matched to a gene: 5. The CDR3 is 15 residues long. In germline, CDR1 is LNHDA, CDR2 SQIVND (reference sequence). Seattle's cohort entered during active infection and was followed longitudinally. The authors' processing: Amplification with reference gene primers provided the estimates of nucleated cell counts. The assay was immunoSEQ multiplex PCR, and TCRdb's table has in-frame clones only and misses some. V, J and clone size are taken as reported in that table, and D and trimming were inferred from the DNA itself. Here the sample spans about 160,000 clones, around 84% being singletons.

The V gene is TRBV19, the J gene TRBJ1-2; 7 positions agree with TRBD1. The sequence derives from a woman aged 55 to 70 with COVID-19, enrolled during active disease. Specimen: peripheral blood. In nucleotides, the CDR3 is TGTGCCAGTAGTAATACAGGGGCGGCTAACTATGGCTACACCTTC. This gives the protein CASSNTGAANYGYTF.